The present entry profiles one T cell receptor beta chain with its context. Its antigen is not known. A sort by CD45RO/CCR7/CD25/CD127/CD95/CD27 yielded CD4+ naive, central memory, regulatory and stem cell-like memory cells. This record belongs to a study of beta chain features in type 1 diabetes. In the study overall: The study examined around 100 million sorted cells across all samples.

Expressed TCRB transcripts were sequenced because the isolated RNA had all been reverse transcribed beforehand. The repertoire was sequenced with immunoSEQ multiplex PCR; TCRdb's copy has only in-frame clones and lacks some. The profile shows approximately 150,000 clones, over 9.5% of them singletons. Overall study results and limits: Fewer insertions but more deletions were seen at VDJ junctions in type 1 diabetes patients.

Sequencing was done on a sample of naive CD4+ T cells from blood. The TCR was taken from a man between 18 and 29 years old in good health.

The CDR3 DNA reads TGTGCCAGCAGTTTAAGCGGGGGGATGGATACGCAGTATTTT. Translated: CASSLSGGMDTQYF. The gene calls are TRBV6-6 and TRBJ2-3; 9 nucleotides agree with TRBD2. CDR1 and CDR2 (germline): MNHNY, SVGAGI (reference sequence). The CDR3 is made up of 14 amino acids. With 4 bases clipped from V and 6 bases from J, the junction kept 5 bases outside the gene matches.